This T cell receptor (beta chain) was found in a study of cytomegalovirus exposure and HLA in healthy donors. PCR amplification relied on 60 Vbeta primers (plus 13 Jbeta primers). TCRdb keeps only in-frame clones here, not all; method: immunoSEQ multiplex PCR. The repertoire consists of 150,000 to 200,000 clones, with around 82% occurring once and the leading ten covering 12% to 15%. V shed 9 bases and J 1 base; nucleotides not matched to a gene: 8. The CDR3 has 15 residues. From germline, CDR1 is LNHDA and CDR2 SQIVND (reference sequence). This TCR came from a woman in her twenties or thirties in good health and CMV-seropositive. The chain links TRBV19 to TRBJ1-1; TRBD1 aligns across 10 bases. Sequencing used PBMCs. The CDR3 sequence is CASATTGGPNTEAFF. The CDR3 DNA reads TGTGCCAGCGCCACGACAGGGGGCCCGAACACTGAAGCTTTCTTT. The variable domain in full, completed from reference TRBV19 and TRBJ1-1, reads DGGITQSPKYLFRKEGQNVTLSCEQNLNHDAMYWYRQDPGQGLRLIYYSQIVNDFQKGDIAEGYSVSREKKESFPLTVTSAQKNPTAFYLCASATTGGPNTEAFFGQGTRLTVV.